In its sample, the clone carrying this TCR beta chain was seen many times. Its cognate antigen is unknown. TCRdb re-analysed the reads in MiXCR, keeping a single row per CDR3 protein. The sample consists of fewer than 350,000 distinct CDR3 sequences, 25% to 30% of them appearing once. The sample belongs to a study of T cell repertoires in cytomegalovirus infection. At the level of the study: Evidence of both CMV infection and a matching HLA type came from public TCR beta signatures.

Germline CDR1 and CDR2: SGHVS and FQNEAQ. The CDR3 length is 14 residues. V lost 6 bases and J 8 bases, leaving 19 bases between the germline ends. General study points: Cumulative frequency (of public TCR beta family members) identified carriers of CMV plus the relevant HLA. Ex vivo, HLA-C-restricted CMV-specific TCR beta clonotypes prevailed over the rest of the response.

The chain carries TRBV7-8 and TRBJ1-2; tentatively, D is TRBD1 (6 bases). This TCR was recovered from a human donor in good health (CMV status not recorded). Some clones in this sample may be carry-over from other donors' samples. Sequences were derived from cultured PBMCs, sampled from culture after CMV antigen stimulation. CDR3 loop: CASSPGTLGEGYTF. The CDR3 region has the DNA TGTGCCAGCAGTCCCGGGACACTCGGGGAAGGCTACACCTTC.